This T cell receptor beta chain was sequenced during a study of blood T cell repertoires in COVID-19. About the study: Sources were T cells, B-cell-depleted T cells, or PBMCs; the material itself was cDNA or gDNA.

The V gene's germline CDR1 is SGHRS and CDR2 YFSETQ. The CDR3 has 14 amino acids. V was cut by 4 bases and J by 7 bases, with 15 bases left in between. Clones were sequenced by immunoSEQ multiplex PCR, and TCRdb holds only the in-frame ones, with some missing. This sample has 350,000 to 400,000 clones; around 87% occur once, and the top ten carry less than 2.5%. The clonotype was recovered from a man aged 35 to 55 in a cohort exposed to, infected with or recovered from COVID-19 (not recorded which). The sequenced material came from PBMCs or T cells enriched from blood (not recorded which). The chain carries TRBV5-1 and TRBJ1-5, with D tentatively TRBD1 (6 bases). Written as DNA, the CDR3 is TGCGCCAGCAGCCCACAGGGTAACGGGCAGCCCCAGCATTTT. Translating gives CASSPQGNGQPQHF.